This T cell receptor (beta chain) stems from a study of T cells after posttransplantation cyclophosphamide (dated by TCRdb to the mid-2010s). Concerning the study at large: The study tracked T cell repertoire reconstitution by TRB sequencing after myeloablative bone marrow transplantation using posttransplantation cyclophosphamide as GVHD prophylaxis. Samples from a few dozen PTCy-treated patients, along with samples from about 16 of their related bone marrow donors, underwent antigen receptor sequencing. Blood from every one of the roughly 30 PTCy patients who had 1-year posttransplant specimens underwent TRB sequencing. Up to roughly 3 additional blood samples from 2 to 5.2 years after transplant were also TRB-sequenced in 3 patients, as was pretransplant blood from 4 patients. Because TRA and TRB clonality correlated tightly in 10 or so samples, later TCR analyses were limited to TRB. Public TRB sequences were queried against a database of over 3,500 sequences associated with responses to pathogens, tumor antigens, self-antigens and alloantigens.

The CDR3 starts with the cysteine, ends with the phenylalanine, and has 17 residues. The read is trimmed to its CDR3 DNA, 51 bases read in frame from base 1. V is pared back by 3 bases and J by 0 bases, with 14 bases lying between the germline termini. The germline V gene provides CDR1 LGHNA and CDR2 YSLEER. Concerning this clone itself: Its specific antigen is unknown. Within one base of it there is no much larger clone, and no base qualities were kept.

A control cohort of some ten patients who had been given myeloablative marrow transplants with methotrexate plus a calcineurin inhibitor was sampled 1 year after transplant. Peripheral blood and bone marrow mononuclear cells were isolated by Ficoll-Hypaque density centrifugation and cryopreserved. TRB sequencing used genomic DNA with the immunoSEQ assay at survey resolution or the hsTCRB kit. In the paper's pipeline: Initial read processing used immunoSEQ software, and repertoire analyses used the LymphoSeq R package. Clonality was computed as 1 minus normalized Shannon entropy; Gini coefficient was also calculated for each TRB dataset. To infer phenotypes in unsorted samples, TRB sequences from sorted subsets of the recipient or donor were mapped onto the unsorted samples of the same recipient. TCRdb re-hosts the immuneACCESS table, in-frame sequences only. Its copies lack some clones; in the studies checked, an unresolved V gene accounts for under half of them, and the cause for the rest is not known. V and J calls and clone size come straight from that table; D and trimming were deduced from the DNA. A total of just over 15,000 clones appear in this sample, approximately 88% of them only once. The ten largest clones capture around 4.6% of the sample.

Overall study outcomes, separate from this receptor: Across around 40 patients, TRB clonality was highly associated with recipient CMV seropositivity and CMV reactivation, and diversity in PTCy patients was similar to diversity in CNI/methotrexate controls. Donor-recipient similarity was low at 1-2 months but rose over the first year, and later blood repertoires were often dominated by donor CD8+ memory clones. The TRB repertoires of T cells infiltrating skin or GI tract showed only limited overlap with the TRB repertoires of T cells in blood.

The origin of this receptor is a male patient aged 18-29 years who received an allogeneic stem cell transplant from a related donor, was CMV-positive, and had no GVHD. It is possible that, after a transplant, some T cells come from the graft donor. Sequencing used PBMCs, obtained 350 to 400 days after allogeneic stem cell transplant with calcineurin inhibitor and methotrexate. The chain is encoded by TRBV4-3 joined to TRBJ2-2; TRBD2 could be the D gene, as 6 bases match. The DNA is TGCGCCAGCAGCCAGCTAGGGACTCCCGCGAACACCGGGGAGCTGTTTTTT. Its protein is CASSQLGTPANTGELFF.